This passage covers 30 T cell receptor beta chains from one sample sequenced in a study of blood T cell repertoires in COVID-19. TCRdb's table, derived via immunoSEQ multiplex PCR, lists solely in-frame clones and lacks some. This table holds 250,000 to 300,000 clones, around nine tenths found once. Input material: peripheral blood. The receptors here all came from an older woman with acute or convalescent COVID-19.

The chain uses TRBV19 and TRBJ2-7, with TRBD2 as a possible D gene (5 bases). The V gene lost 6 bases and the J gene lost 3 bases, with 18 bases spanning the gap. Germline V gene lookup returns CDR1 LNHDA and CDR2 SQIVND (reference sequence). The CDR3 consists of 15 residues. CDR3 sequence: CASRAGGGSGYEQYF. The DNA for the CDR3 is TGTGCCAGTAGAGCCGGCGGTGGCAGCGGCTACGAGCAGTACTTC. The full variable domain, completed using reference TRBV19 and TRBJ2-7, is DGGITQSPKYLFRKEGQNVTLSCEQNLNHDAMYWYRQDPGQGLRLIYYSQIVNDFQKGDIAEGYSVSREKKESFPLTVTSAQKNPTAFYLCASRAGGGSGYEQYFGPGTRLTVT.

The rearrangement uses TRBV27 and TRBJ2-6; weak D call: TRBD1 (7 bases). Germline assignment: CDR1 MNHEY and CDR2 SMNVEV (reference sequence). Trimming left V 5 bases short and J 3 bases short, with 17 bases between. The CDR3 loop spans 17 amino acids. CDR3 loop: CASSLWRGPSGANVLTF. Here the CDR3 DNA reads TGTGCCAGCAGTCTATGGAGGGGGCCTAGTGGGGCCAACGTCCTGACTTTC. Looking up the rest from reference TRBV27 and TRBJ2-6 gives the full variable domain: EAQVTQNPRYLITVTGKKLTVTCSQNMNHEYMSWYRQDPGLGLRQIYYSMNVEVTDKGDVPEGYKVSRKEKRNFPLILESPSPNQTSLYFCASSLWRGPSGANVLTFGAGSRLTVL.

The CDR3 nucleotides read TGTGCCAGCTCACCAAGGGGGGGGGCCGCATCCTACGAGCAGTACTTC. It is translated as CASSPRGGAASYEQYF. The genes are TRBV18 and TRBJ2-7; a possible D gene is TRBD2 (7 bases). There are 16 residues in the CDR3. CDR1 and CDR2 (germline): KGHSH, LQKENI. The V gene lost 2 bases and the J gene lost 1 base, with 15 bases spanning the gap.

The rearrangement joins TRBV11-2 to TRBJ1-2; D gene unclear. This CDR3 is 14 amino acids long. Germline CDR1 and CDR2: SGHAT and FQNNGV. V was pared by 0 bases and J by 6 bases, with 11 bases between. The CDR3 region has the DNA TGTGCCAGCAGCTTAGATCGCGCCGGGGATGGCTACACCTTC. As protein: CASSLDRAGDGYTF.

This clone was observed a handful of times. The chain has TRBV18 and TRBJ2-2, with 7 positions matching TRBD1. The trim removed 3 bases at V and 3 bases at J, leaving 4 bases unmatched. The germline gives CDR1 KGHSH, CDR2 LQKENI. This CDR3 is 15 amino acids long. CDR3 residues: CASSPGTVDTGELFF. Here the CDR3 DNA reads TGTGCCAGCTCACCCGGGACAGTTGACACCGGGGAGCTGTTTTTT.

The gene calls are TRBV6-1 and TRBJ1-1, with D maybe TRBD1 (6 bases). Trimming shortened V by 3 bases and J by 5 bases, and 13 bases separated the two germline ends. CDR1 is MNHNS, CDR2 SASEGT, per germline. This CDR3 is built from 14 residues. CDR3 nucleotide sequence: TGTGCCAGCAGTGATCCAACAGGGCTAACTGAAGCTTTCTTT. As protein: CASSDPTGLTEAFF.

The rearrangement links TRBV7-9 to TRBJ1-5; 9 nucleotides match TRBD1. The V and J ends lost 4 bases and 7 bases, in that order; junction bases with no gene match: 8. The germline V gene encodes CDR1 SEHNR and CDR2 FQNEAQ (reference sequence). CDR3 length: 15 residues. This CDR3 is CASSSGTGTKQPQHF. CDR3 nucleotide sequence: TGTGCCAGCAGCTCCGGGACAGGGACGAAACAGCCCCAGCATTTT.

The chain employs TRBV6-2 or TRBV6-3 and TRBJ1-1, with a tentative D call TRBD1 (5 bases). The ends were cut back, 4 bases at V and 1 base at J, with 13 bases in the middle. The CDR3 contains 15 residues. Germline V CDR1 and CDR2: MNHEY, SVGEGT. CDR3 sequence reads: CASSLTGVANTEAFF. The CDR3 DNA is TGTGCCAGCAGTTTAACGGGGGTTGCGAACACTGAAGCTTTCTTT.

The CDR3 nucleotides are TGTGCCAGCAGCTTGGCCACCGGGATTGCTTTCTTT. Translated: CASSLATGIAFF. The chain combines TRBV5-6 with TRBJ1-1; D is unresolved. V was cut by 0 bases and J by 11 bases, with 11 bases left in between. This CDR3 has 12 residues. Germline CDR1 reads SGHDT; CDR2 reads YYEEEE.

The genes are TRBV3-1 (or the pseudogene TRBV3-2) and TRBJ1-5; 10 positions match TRBD1. The CDR3 spans 18 residues. Germline V gene lookup returns CDR1 LGHDT and CDR2 YNNKEL (reference sequence). Unmatched junction bases numbered 8, after V lost 3 bases and J lost 0 bases. CDR3 sequence: CASSQGQGLGHSNQPQHF. CDR3 in DNA: TGTGCCAGCAGCCAGGGACAGGGGCTTGGGCATAGCAATCAGCCCCAGCATTTT.

The chain links TRBV2 to TRBJ2-7, with D perhaps TRBD1 (5 bases). The V gene lost 6 bases and the J gene lost 2 bases, with 11 bases spanning the gap. From germline, CDR1 is SNHLY and CDR2 FYNNEI. The CDR3 totals 13 residues. The CDR3 here is CASRSGAPYEQYF. Written as DNA, the CDR3 is TGTGCCAGCAGATCTGGGGCCCCCTACGAGCAGTACTTC.

The chain employs TRBV10-1 and TRBJ2-1; TRBD1 agrees at 7 bases. The CDR3 is 17 residues long. From germline, CDR1 is WNHNN and CDR2 SYGVQD (reference sequence). Trimming removed 2 bases from V and 4 bases from J; junction bases left unmatched: 11. The CDR3 sequence: CASSEVCDRVPYNEQFF. The DNA of the CDR3 is TGCGCCAGCAGTGAGGTGTGCGACAGGGTCCCGTACAATGAGCAGTTCTTC.

The chain links TRBV27 to TRBJ1-6; possibly TRBD1 for D (5 bases). The CDR3 is made up of 14 amino acids. Deletions cut 2 bases from V and 8 bases from J, with 10 bases between. Germline CDR1 reads MNHEY; CDR2 reads SMNVEV (reference sequence). The CDR3 loop is CASSLQGRDSPLHF. CDR3 bases: TGTGCCAGCAGTTTACAGGGTCGGGATTCACCCCTCCACTTT.

V usage is TRBV14 and J usage is TRBJ2-7, with a weak D call TRBD1 (5 bases). Per the germline V gene, CDR1 is SGHDN and CDR2 is FVKESK. Deletions cut 0 bases from V and 1 base from J, with 10 bases between. The CDR3 loop spans 15 amino acids. CDR3 coding DNA: TGTGCCAGCAGCCAAGAGCAGGGTTGGTCCTACGAGCAGTACTTC. Amino acids: CASSQEQGWSYEQYF.

CDR3 protein: CASSLQVNQPQHF. In DNA, the CDR3 is TGTGCCAGCAGTCTACAGGTAAATCAGCCCCAGCATTTT. J is TRBJ1-5 and V is TRBV6-1; weak D call: TRBD1 (5 bases). Trimming shortened V by 5 bases and J by 4 bases, and 9 bases separated the two germline ends. Per germline, CDR1 MNHNS and CDR2 SASEGT. The length of the CDR3 is 13 residues.

The V and J genes are TRBV10-3 and TRBJ2-7; 8 positions match TRBD1. Germline V lookup: CDR1 ENHRY, CDR2 SYGVKD. CDR3 length: 12 residues. The V gene end was trimmed by 5 bases and the J gene end by 10 bases; junction bases not matched to a gene: 7. CDR3 residues: CAISKDREVQYF. The DNA of the CDR3 is TGTGCCATCAGTAAGGACAGGGAGGTACAGTACTTC.

This clone has a single count. The chain employs TRBV13 and TRBJ1-2; no reliable D call. The CDR3 runs to 12 residues. The V gene's germline CDR1 is PRHDT and CDR2 FYEKMQ (reference sequence). V gave up 1 base and J gave up 7 bases, with 7 bases separating them. CDR3 in amino acids: CASSLDGSGYTF. The CDR3 region has the DNA TGTGCCAGCAGCTTAGACGGGAGTGGCTACACCTTC.

The sample holds one count of this clone. The rearrangement links TRBV6-5 to TRBJ1-2, with 9 positions matching TRBD1. V lost 5 bases, J lost 1 base, and 5 bases stayed unmatched. Germline values: CDR1 MNHEY, CDR2 SVGAGI. CDR3 length equals 15 residues. CDR3 DNA sequence: TGTGCCAGCAGTAAACCGGGACAGGGTAACTATGGCTACACCTTC. Protein product: CASSKPGQGNYGYTF.

The chain carries TRBV6-5 and TRBJ1-2; 8 bases agree with TRBD1. Germline V gene lookup returns CDR1 MNHEY and CDR2 SVGAGI. CDR3 length: 13 residues. Trimming took 8 bases from V and 8 from J; bases not matched to a gene: 10. The CDR3 bases are TGTGCCAGCCGGGAGACAGGGGAGGGAGGCTACACCTTC. Translation gives CASRETGEGGYTF.

The V call is TRBV7-9, the J call TRBJ1-1; 7 positions match TRBD1. Germline V lookup: CDR1 SEHNR, CDR2 FQNEAQ (reference sequence). The CDR3 runs 14 residues. V lost 5 bases, J lost 8 bases, and 11 bases stayed unmatched. CDR3 residues: CASSPEGTVPEAFF. As DNA, the CDR3 is TGTGCCAGCAGCCCCGAAGGGACAGTCCCAGAAGCTTTCTTT.

This rearrangement joins TRBV2 to TRBJ2-3, with 10 bases lining up with TRBD2. Trimming cost V 2 bases and J 5 bases; bases outside gene matches: 7. Per germline, CDR1 SNHLY and CDR2 FYNNEI. This CDR3 contains 16 residues. CDR3 residues: CASSERAGGRKDTQYF. The CDR3 DNA reads as TGTGCCAGCAGTGAAAGAGCGGGGGGGCGAAAAGATACGCAGTATTTT.

This clone was recorded once. V gene TRBV3-1 (or the pseudogene TRBV3-2) combines with J gene TRBJ1-1; the match to TRBD1 covers 9 bases. This CDR3 is built from 16 residues. J gave up 1 base and V 4 bases, and 7 bases lay outside the gene matches. The germline gives CDR1 LGHDT, CDR2 YNNKEL (reference sequence). In DNA form, the CDR3 reads TGTGCCAGCAGCCGCCCGGGACAGGGACCGAACACTGAAGCTTTCTTT. This encodes CASSRPGQGPNTEAFF.

The V call is TRBV29-1, the J call TRBJ2-7; a weak D match, TRBD2 (5 bases). Germline V gene sequence: CDR1 SQVTM, CDR2 ANQGSEA. The CDR3 extends over 12 amino acids. V was trimmed by 5 bases and J by 7 bases, leaving 15 bases between them. The CDR3 protein is CSVLPPSGEQYF. DNA of the CDR3: TGCAGCGTTTTGCCACCCTCGGGAGAGCAGTACTTC.

Turning to this clone: This sample also contains other DNA sequences that code for the same CDR3. The chain employs TRBV28 and TRBJ1-5, with a tentative D call TRBD1 (5 bases). The CDR3 runs to 13 residues. V was clipped by 3 bases and J by 4 bases, with 7 bases between them. Germline CDR1 and CDR2: MDHEN and SYDVKM. The CDR3 spells CASSFSGNQPQHF. The CDR3 DNA reads TGTGCCAGCAGTTTCTCAGGGAATCAGCCCCAGCATTTT. Complete variable domain (other parts from reference TRBV28 and TRBJ1-5): DVKVTQSSRYLVKRTGEKVFLECVQDMDHENMFWYRQDPGLGLRLIYFSYDVKMKEKGDIPEGYSVSREKKERFSLILESASTNQTSMYLCASSFSGNQPQHFGDGTRLSIL.

This sequence joins TRBV10-3 and TRBJ1-1; a possible D gene is TRBD1 (6 bases). CDR3 length: 13 amino acids. The V gene lost 4 bases and the J gene lost 5 bases, with 11 bases spanning the gap. Per the germline V gene, CDR1 is ENHRY and CDR2 is SYGVKD. In DNA form, the CDR3 reads TGTGCCATCAGTGGAGGACAGTTTACTGAAGCTTTCTTT. This encodes CAISGGQFTEAFF.

V usage is TRBV23-1 and J usage is TRBJ1-5, with 7 nucleotides matching TRBD1. TRBV23-1 is an open reading frame, and its role is uncertain. The CDR3 contains 17 residues. V lost 2 bases, J lost 5 bases, and 12 bases stayed unmatched. CDR3 sequence: CASSQPRVQGEYQPQHF. DNA for the CDR3: TGCGCCAGCAGTCAACCACGAGTGCAGGGGGAATATCAGCCCCAGCATTTT.

With regard to this clone: Other DNA sequences within the sample encode an identical CDR3. The J gene is TRBJ1-5, the V gene TRBV5-5; 8 nucleotides line up with TRBD1. The trim removed 3 bases at V and 4 bases at J, leaving 3 bases unmatched. There are 14 residues in the CDR3. Germline V gene lookup returns CDR1 SGHKS and CDR2 YYEKEE (reference sequence). The CDR3 bases are TGTGCCAGCAGCTCGACAGGGGTGAATCAGCCCCAGCATTTT. It encodes CASSSTGVNQPQHF.

The rearrangement links TRBV7-6 to TRBJ2-1, with D possibly matching TRBD2 (5 bases). There are 15 residues in the CDR3. The germline V gene encodes CDR1 SGHVS and CDR2 FNYEAQ. Trimming cost V 4 bases and J 5 bases, with 15 bases left between them. CDR3 residues: CASSSRRTADNEQFF. The CDR3 DNA sequence: TGTGCCAGCAGCTCCCGACGGACTGCCGACAATGAGCAGTTCTTC.

CDR3 residues: CASSQDLTGNTEAFF. CDR3 in DNA: TGCGCCAGCAGCCAAGATCTAACGGGGAACACTGAAGCTTTCTTT. The J gene is TRBJ1-1, the V gene TRBV4-1; D is uncertain. The CDR3 is 15 residues long. Germline V gives CDR1 MGHRA, CDR2 YSYEKL. V was pared by 0 bases and J by 1 base, with 9 bases between.

The J gene is TRBJ2-7, the V gene TRBV5-4, with a possible D match to TRBD2 (6 bases). V was cut by 4 bases and J by 6 bases, with 23 bases left in between. The V gene's germline CDR1 is SGHNT and CDR2 YYREEE (reference sequence). The CDR3 is made up of 16 amino acids. CDR3 in DNA: TGTGCCAGCAGCCCCATGGGGGACTGGGGCGCGGGCGAGCAGTACTTC. Encoded protein: CASSPMGDWGAGEQYF. Full variable domain (remainder filled in from reference TRBV5-4 and TRBJ2-7): ETGVTQSPTHLIKTRGQQVTLRCSSQSGHNTVSWYQQALGQGPQFIFQYYREEENGRGNFPPRFSGLQFPNYSSELNVNALELDDSALYLCASSPMGDWGAGEQYFGPGTRLTVT.